These 14 T cell receptor beta chains were sequenced from one sample in a study of blood T cells in healthy people across ages. With a J-beta primer mix and a sample-barcoded 5' primer, a second PCR ran about 7 to 12 cycles. TCRdb re-called the 5' RACE reads with MiXCR, one entry per CDR3 protein. This table holds 2 million or so distinct CDR3 sequences, just under 50% found once. The sample comprised blood. These receptors were taken from a woman aged 40 to 50 in good health.

In this sample, this clonotype turned up a few times. The chain has TRBV6-2 or TRBV6-3 and TRBJ2-1, with D possibly matching TRBD2 (7 bases). V lost 7 bases and J 10 bases, leaving 23 bases between the germline ends. CDR3 length: 15 residues. CDR1 is MNHEY, CDR2 SVGEGT, per germline. The CDR3: CASTPSAGRGQEQFF. As DNA, the CDR3 is TGTGCCAGCACCCCCTCGGCGGGGAGGGGACAAGAGCAGTTCTTC.

The chain links TRBV29-1 to TRBJ2-7; the match to TRBD1 covers 8 bases. The germline CDR1 and CDR2 sequences are SQVTM and ANQGSEA. The CDR3 covers 12 residues. After removal of 8 bases from V and 2 bases from J, the junction contained 5 bases not matched to a gene. As DNA, the CDR3 is TGCAGCATCCGGACAGGGACCTACGAGCAGTACTTC. Translation: CSIRTGTYEQYF.

This clonotype has only a few counts. The chain is built from TRBV12-3 or TRBV12-4 and TRBJ1-5; D not certain. With 1 base removed from V and 5 bases from J, the gap between germline ends came to 18 bases. This CDR3 is built from 17 residues. The CDR3 nucleotides read TGTGCCAGCAGTTTAGATTGGGCGGCTCCCTTGTATCAGCCCCAGCATTTT. Translated, it gives CASSLDWAAPLYQPQHF.

The rearrangement links TRBV5-6 to TRBJ1-2; 10 bases fit TRBD1. The trim removed 2 bases at V and 4 bases at J, leaving 5 bases unmatched. The CDR3 loop spans 15 amino acids. CDR1 SGHDT and CDR2 YYEEEE come from the germline V gene. The CDR3 protein is CASSFGTGVGYGYTF. The DNA for the CDR3 is TGTGCCAGCAGCTTCGGGACAGGGGTGGGCTATGGCTACACCTTC.

V gene TRBV11-2 combines with J gene TRBJ2-3; D gene ambiguous. The germline V and J ends were trimmed by 2 bases and 10 bases, with 16 bases remaining between them. The CDR3 spans 14 residues. CDR1 and CDR2 from the germline V gene are SGHAT and FQNNGV. The CDR3 DNA reads TGTGCCAGCAGCTTAATCGGCAGCAGAAATGCGCAGTATTTT. Its translation: CASSLIGSRNAQYF.

This clonotype was recorded once. The V call is TRBV2, the J call TRBJ1-4, with D perhaps matching TRBD1 (6 bases). Germline V gene sequence: CDR1 SNHLY, CDR2 FYNNEI. Trimming cost V 7 bases and J 8 bases, with 20 bases left between them. This CDR3 is built from 15 residues. This CDR3 is CASIRQDSLGEKLFF. The CDR3 DNA reads TGTGCCAGCATAAGACAGGACTCTTTGGGAGAAAAACTGTTTTTT.

The sample holds a few counts of this clonotype. The rearrangement links TRBV27 to TRBJ2-3; a weak D match, TRBD1 (6 bases). V dropped 7 bases and J dropped 5 bases, with 19 bases sitting between them. CDR1 MNHEY and CDR2 SMNVEV come from the germline V gene (reference sequence). The CDR3 sequence is 15 residues long. CDR3 residues: CASTPLGAGLDTQYF. The CDR3, as DNA: TGTGCCAGCACCCCCTTGGGGGCAGGGTTAGATACGCAGTATTTT.

This rearrangement joins TRBV15 to TRBJ1-2; no firm D call. The CDR3 runs 14 residues. Per the germline V gene, CDR1 is LNHNV and CDR2 is YYDKDF (reference sequence). The V and J ends lost 0 bases and 4 bases respectively, with 9 bases between them. CDR3 amino acids: CATSRDSRIYGYTF. Here the CDR3 DNA reads TGTGCCACCAGCAGAGATAGCCGGATCTATGGCTACACCTTC.

This clonotype turned up a few times. The V call is TRBV5-1, the J call TRBJ2-3, with TRBD1 matching 11 bases. CDR1 SGHRS and CDR2 YFSETQ come from the germline V gene. The CDR3 is 18 residues long. After removal of 4 bases from V and 6 bases from J, the junction contained 16 bases not matched to a gene. The CDR3 DNA is TGCGCCAGCAGCACCTGGACAGGGGGCGCGTCGGGCCGCGATACGCAGTATTTT. Protein sequence: CASSTWTGGASGRDTQYF.

A few counts support this clonotype. The chain employs TRBV29-1 and TRBJ2-3; D perhaps matches TRBD2 (6 bases). Trimming removed 4 bases from V and 2 bases from J, with 10 bases in between. The germline V gene encodes CDR1 SQVTM and CDR2 ANQGSEA. This CDR3 comprises 13 residues. As DNA, the CDR3 is TGCAGCGTTGTCGGCGGGGCCACAGATACGCAGTATTTT. This codes for CSVVGGATDTQYF.

The rearrangement links TRBV7-2 to TRBJ2-1; TRBD2 matches 7 bases. The germline V gene has CDR1 SGHTA and CDR2 FQGNSA. The CDR3 covers 15 residues. The ends lost 8 bases at V and 8 bases at J; junction bases unmatched: 15. DNA for the CDR3: TGTGCCAGCCTACACGTGTGGGGGGGATACGATGAGCAGTTCTTC. Its translation: CASLHVWGGYDEQFF.

The rearrangement links TRBV6-1 to TRBJ2-3, with 7 positions matching TRBD1. CDR3 length: 16 amino acids. V gave up 4 bases and J gave up 2 bases; unmatched junction bases: 9. The germline CDR1 and CDR2 sequences are MNHNS and SASEGT. The CDR3 here is CASSGTGTVYTDTQYF. CDR3 DNA: TGTGCCAGCAGTGGAACCGGGACAGTATACACAGATACGCAGTATTTT.

The CDR3 is CASRTRVDYGYTF. As DNA, the CDR3 is TGTGCCAGCAGGACCAGGGTCGACTATGGCTACACCTTC. This chain uses TRBV12-3 or TRBV12-4 with TRBJ1-2, with D possibly being TRBD1 (5 bases). With 6 bases removed from V and 3 bases from J, the gap between germline ends came to 11 bases. The CDR3 has 13 amino acids.

CDR3 loop: CASRPPTGLRFYGYTF. As DNA, the CDR3 is TGTGCCAGCAGACCCCCGACGGGGCTTCGGTTCTATGGCTACACCTTC. The gene calls are TRBV27 and TRBJ1-2; possibly TRBD1 for D (5 bases). Germline-derived CDR1 and CDR2 are MNHEY and SMNVEV (reference sequence). V gave up 6 bases and J gave up 4 bases, with 21 bases separating them. The CDR3 is 16 residues long.